The 24 T cell receptor beta chains given below trace back to one sample, sequenced in a study of PD-1 blockade in classical Hodgkin lymphoma. TCRdb keeps only in-frame clones here, not all; method: immunoSEQ multiplex PCR. This sample has tens of thousands of clones, with approximately 91% found just once. Documented time point: newly diagnosed, previously untreated cHL patient sample. Specimen: peripheral blood mononuclear cells (PBMCs). These receptors all stem from a human donor with classical Hodgkin lymphoma.

The chain has TRBV9 and TRBJ2-1; D gene uncertain. V was shortened by 1 base and J by 6 bases, with 5 bases between the two germline ends. The CDR3 consists of 12 residues. CDR1 SGDLS and CDR2 YYNGEE come from the germline V gene. The CDR3 DNA is TGTGCCAGCAGCGTAAGGGTCAATGAGCAGTTCTTC. Protein: CASSVRVNEQFF.

This chain joins TRBV9 and TRBJ1-3; TRBD1 agrees at 7 bases. J gave up 0 bases and V 4 bases, and 13 bases lay outside the gene matches. The CDR3 length is 18 residues. Germline V gene data show CDR1 as SGDLS and CDR2 as YYNGEE. The DNA for the CDR3 is TGTGCCAGCAGCCTAGGTACAGGGGCGACAGGCTCTGGAAACACCATATATTTT. Its protein product is CASSLGTGATGSGNTIYF.

The chain has TRBV7-3 and TRBJ2-1, with D hard to call. Germline-derived CDR1 and CDR2 are SGHTA and FQGTGA. This CDR3 has 14 residues. V gave up 0 bases and J gave up 5 bases, with 8 bases separating them. The CDR3 reads CASSLTTANNEQFF. The CDR3 DNA reads TGTGCCAGCAGCTTAACAACAGCGAACAATGAGCAGTTCTTC.

V gene TRBV10-2 combines with J gene TRBJ2-7; 8 bases agree with TRBD1. CDR1 is WSHSY and CDR2 is SAAADI in the germline V gene. J gave up 3 bases and V 4 bases, and 8 bases lay outside the gene matches. The CDR3 covers 15 residues. The CDR3 DNA is TGCGCCAGCAGTGCCACCGGGACAGGAAACTACGAGCAGTACTTC. Translating gives CASSATGTGNYEQYF.

The chain couples TRBV2 to TRBJ2-1; no clear D. The V end lost 11 bases, the J end lost 7 bases, and 21 bases lay between the germline ends. Germline lookup yields CDR1 SNHLY and CDR2 FYNNEI. The CDR3 length is 14 residues. The CDR3 is CAGRKVLGRNEQFF. In DNA form, the CDR3 reads TGTGCCGGAAGGAAGGTACTCGGACGGAATGAGCAGTTCTTC.

The chain has TRBV4-2 and TRBJ1-5, with a weak D call TRBD1 (5 bases). V dropped 0 bases and J dropped 1 base, with 10 bases sitting between them. Germline CDR1 is LGHNA and CDR2 is YNFKEQ. The CDR3 consists of 16 residues. CDR3 sequence (DNA): TGTGCCAGCAGCCAAGAAAGGCAGGGAAGCAATCAGCCCCAGCATTTT. Its protein is CASSQERQGSNQPQHF.

The rearrangement joins TRBV6-1 to TRBJ2-5; D is uncertain. This CDR3 contains 11 residues. The germline gives CDR1 MNHNS, CDR2 SASEGT. Trimming left V 6 bases short and J 2 bases short, with 4 bases between. DNA for the CDR3: TGTGCCAGCAGGGCTCAAGAGACCCAGTACTTC. Encoded protein: CASRAQETQYF.

The rearrangement uses TRBV9 and TRBJ2-2; TRBD2 matches at 11 bases. V was pared by 0 bases and J by 0 bases, with 7 bases of the junction left unmatched. This CDR3 comprises 19 residues. Per germline, CDR1 SGDLS and CDR2 YYNGEE. CDR3 sequence reads: CASSVARLAGLPNTGELFF. The CDR3 DNA reads TGTGCCAGCAGCGTAGCCCGACTAGCGGGACTTCCGAACACCGGGGAGCTGTTTTTT.

The chain is built from TRBV2 and TRBJ2-3, with D unclear. Trimming stripped 8 bases from V and 2 bases from J, with 20 bases between. Germline V CDR1 and CDR2: SNHLY, FYNNEI. This CDR3 has 16 residues. CDR3 residues: CASAPGGPNPTDTQYF. In DNA, the CDR3 is TGTGCCAGCGCTCCGGGCGGTCCAAACCCCACAGATACGCAGTATTTT.

The CDR3 is CASSEALRNTEAFF. In nucleotides, the CDR3 is TGTGCCAGCAGTGAAGCGCTACGGAACACTGAAGCTTTCTTT. This rearrangement joins TRBV2 to TRBJ1-1, with D uncertain. V was shortened by 0 bases and J by 1 base, with 6 bases between the two germline ends. Germline V gene data show CDR1 as SNHLY and CDR2 as FYNNEI. This CDR3 region has 14 residues.

The genes are TRBV7-9 and TRBJ1-1; tentatively, D is TRBD1 (5 bases). Trimming removed 5 bases at V and 5 bases at J, with 18 bases between. From germline, CDR1 is SEHNR and CDR2 FQNEAQ (reference sequence). The CDR3 is 15 amino acids. CDR3 sequence reads: CASSPLLAGDTEAFF. DNA for the CDR3: TGTGCCAGCAGCCCCTTACTGGCGGGGGATACTGAAGCTTTCTTT.

In its sample, this clone was seen a few times. Within the sample, other DNA sequences also encode this same CDR3. This chain links TRBV6-5 with TRBJ1-2; 11 bases fit TRBD1. Germline values: CDR1 MNHEY, CDR2 SVGAGI. The CDR3 consists of 15 residues. The V and J ends lost 3 bases and 5 bases, in that order; junction bases with no gene match: 5. The CDR3 reads CASSYRGQGVYGYTF. Written as DNA, the CDR3 is TGTGCCAGCAGTTATAGGGGACAGGGGGTGTATGGCTACACCTTC.

This clone was found a few times. DNA of the CDR3: TGTGCCAGCAGCCTCGACAGGGGAGGGTTGCGGCACACTGAAGCTTTCTTT. Encoded protein: CASSLDRGGLRHTEAFF. J is TRBJ1-1 and V is TRBV7-9; 8 nucleotides match TRBD1. The CDR3 is 17 residues long. Germline V CDR1 and CDR2: SEHNR, FQNEAQ (reference sequence). Trimming cost V 5 bases and J 3 bases; bases outside gene matches: 14.

This rearrangement joins TRBV5-1 to TRBJ2-1, with unresolved D. Germline loops: CDR1 SGHRS, CDR2 YFSETQ. This CDR3 has 13 residues. Trimming took off 4 bases at V and 6 bases at J, with 11 bases between the two ends. CDR3 sequence reads: CASSGHGLNEQFF. DNA of the CDR3: TGCGCCAGCAGCGGTCACGGGCTCAATGAGCAGTTCTTC.

The chain uses TRBV5-1 and TRBJ1-1; no clear D gene. The germline V gene has CDR1 SGHRS and CDR2 YFSETQ. Trimming took off 3 bases at V and 3 bases at J, with 9 bases between the two ends. The CDR3 runs 13 residues. CDR3 nucleotides: TGCGCCAGCAGCTCCGCCGCCGACACTGAAGCTTTCTTT. It is translated as CASSSAADTEAFF.

V gene TRBV27 combines with J gene TRBJ2-2; TRBD2 agrees at 11 bases. CDR1 MNHEY and CDR2 SMNVEV come from the germline V gene (reference sequence). This CDR3 is built from 17 residues. V trimming: 4 bases; J trimming: 1 base; junction bases outside the gene matches: 5. The CDR3 coding sequence is TGTGCCAGCAGTTGGGGACTAGCGGAGATGAACACCGGGGAGCTGTTTTTT. Its protein is CASSWGLAEMNTGELFF.

In its sample, this clone was seen a few times. The chain joins TRBV5-4 to TRBJ2-2, with no clear D. Per the germline V gene, CDR1 is SGHNT and CDR2 is YYREEE (reference sequence). The CDR3 covers 12 residues. V was cut by 2 bases and J by 6 bases, with 5 bases left in between. The CDR3 protein is CASSFRSGELFF. For the CDR3, the DNA is TGTGCCAGCAGCTTTAGATCCGGGGAGCTGTTTTTT.

The chain couples TRBV28 to TRBJ1-2; perhaps TRBD1 as D (6 bases). CDR1 and CDR2 from the germline V gene are MDHEN and SYDVKM. The CDR3 is 13 residues long. V gave up 4 bases and J gave up 2 bases, with 8 bases separating them. Here the CDR3 reads CASSSGANYGYTF. CDR3 in DNA: TGTGCCAGCAGTTCAGGGGCCAACTATGGCTACACCTTC.

The gene calls are TRBV4-1 and TRBJ2-3; D is perhaps TRBD1 (5 bases). V lost 0 bases and J lost 6, with 10 bases in between. The CDR3 totals 14 residues. CDR1 is MGHRA, CDR2 YSYEKL, per germline. The CDR3 protein is CASSQEGPLDTQYF. CDR3 sequence (DNA): TGCGCCAGCAGCCAAGAGGGGCCCCTGGATACGCAGTATTTT.

CDR3 DNA sequence: TGTGCCAGCAGTTTCCACGACAGGGGGGAGACCCAGTACTTC. Protein product: CASSFHDRGETQYF. The chain uses TRBV27 and TRBJ2-5; 9 bases match TRBD1. The CDR3 sequence is 14 residues long. V shed 3 bases, J shed 5 bases, and the junction held 4 bases outside the gene matches. CDR1 is MNHEY and CDR2 is SMNVEV in the germline V gene (reference sequence).

V gene TRBV19 combines with J gene TRBJ2-2; no definite D call. Looked up from germline, CDR1 is LNHDA and CDR2 is SQIVND (reference sequence). V lost 9 bases, J lost 0 bases, and 14 bases lay in between. The CDR3 has 15 residues. The DNA of the CDR3 is TGTGCCAGCGACCACCCCGGTACGAACACCGGGGAGCTGTTTTTT. Its protein is CASDHPGTNTGELFF.

CDR3 bases: TGCGCCAGCAGCTTACTGACGGGACCCTCTGGGGCCAACGTCCTGACTTTC. Residues: CASSLLTGPSGANVLTF. The chain couples TRBV5-1 to TRBJ2-6, with D possibly being TRBD1 or TRBD2 (5 bases each). This CDR3 contains 17 residues. Between the trimmed V and J ends, which lost 2 bases and 0 bases, there was a span of 12 bases. The germline CDR1 and CDR2 sequences are SGHRS and YFSETQ.

The chain is built from TRBV19 and TRBJ1-4, with 7 bases that match TRBD1. The CDR3 has 15 amino acids. V was pared by 4 bases and J by 7 bases, with 9 bases of the junction left unmatched. CDR1 is LNHDA and CDR2 is SQIVND in the germline V gene (reference sequence). CDR3 bases: TGTGCCAGTAGTAACTCGGGACAGCCTGGTGAAAAACTGTTTTTT. This codes for CASSNSGQPGEKLFF.

CDR3 DNA sequence: TGTGCCAGCAGTCCCCGCGATGGCTACACCTTC. It is translated as CASSPRDGYTF. The genes are TRBV28 and TRBJ1-2; unclear D gene. Germline V gives CDR1 MDHEN, CDR2 SYDVKM. V was cut by 5 bases and J by 6 bases, with 7 bases left in between. The CDR3 is made up of 11 amino acids.